This paragraph covers one T cell receptor (beta chain) sequence. Its antigen is still unknown. The Oncomine TCR Beta short-read assay sequenced DNA from cultured CD4+ T cells. TCRdb fed the PCR reads into MiXCR, producing one record per CDR3 protein. The sample holds around 26,000 distinct CDR3 sequences, roughly 40% seen once. As to treatment: roughly ten-day PBMC culture with coronavirus spike peptide pools or control peptides (ViraFEST assay). Before TCRs were sequenced, ViraFEST expanded antigen-specific T cells with peptide pools. This sample was included in a study of vaccination and CD4 T cells after COVID-19. Study context: Control cultures were supplied with a CEFX pool, an HIV-1 Nef pool, or no peptide at all.

The CDR3 totals 13 residues. With 8 bases removed from V and 4 bases from J, the gap between germline ends came to 12 bases. CDR1 and CDR2 (germline): SNHLY, FYNNEI. V usage is TRBV2 and J usage is TRBJ1-3; the D gene is possibly TRBD1 (5 bases). This TCR derives from a human donor who had recovered from COVID-19. The sequencing input was CD4+ T cells from blood, cultured in vitro. Written as DNA, the CDR3 is TGTGCCAGCCTCAGGGCCGCCGGAAACACCATATATTTT. Encoded protein: CASLRAAGNTIYF.